This T cell receptor (beta chain) emerged from a study of blood T cell repertoires in COVID-19. Study-level background: Acute and convalescent COVID-19 specimens originated in the United States, Italy and Spain. In each case, the material was cDNA or gDNA derived from T cells, B-cell-depleted T cells, or PBMCs.

Participant-reported clinical history was the basis for cohort assignment. Authors' methods: Nucleated cell counts were estimated from reference gene primer amplification. Clones were read by immunoSEQ multiplex PCR, and TCRdb kept only the in-frame ones, dropping some. V and J calls and clone size follow that table, whereas D and trimming were derived from the DNA. Of hundreds of thousands of clones listed, around 84% are singletons. The material sequenced was PBMCs or T cells enriched from blood (not recorded which). This clonotype was sampled from a woman between 45 and 65 years old who had recovered from COVID-19.

CDR3 coding DNA: TGTGCCAGCAGCCGTAGCGGGAGGTCCACCTACGAGCAGTACTTC. As protein: CASSRSGRSTYEQYF. The chain carries TRBV2 and TRBJ2-7; 10 bases match TRBD2. CDR1 SNHLY and CDR2 FYNNEI come from the germline V gene. The CDR3 totals 15 residues. The V and J ends lost 6 bases and 2 bases, in that order; junction bases with no gene match: 7.